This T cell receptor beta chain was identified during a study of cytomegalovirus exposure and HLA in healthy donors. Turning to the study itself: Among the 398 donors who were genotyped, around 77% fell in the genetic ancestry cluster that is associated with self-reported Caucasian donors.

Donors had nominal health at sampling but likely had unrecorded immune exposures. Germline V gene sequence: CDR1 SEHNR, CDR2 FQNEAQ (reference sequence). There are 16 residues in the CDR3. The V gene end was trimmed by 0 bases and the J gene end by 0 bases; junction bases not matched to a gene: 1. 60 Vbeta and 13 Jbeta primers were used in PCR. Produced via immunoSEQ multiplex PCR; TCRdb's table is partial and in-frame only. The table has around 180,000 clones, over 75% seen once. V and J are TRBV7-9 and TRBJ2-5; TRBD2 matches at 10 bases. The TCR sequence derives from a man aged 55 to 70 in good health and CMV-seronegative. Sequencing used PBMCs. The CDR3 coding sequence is TGTGCCAGCAGCTTAGCGGGGACTAGCGACCAAGAGACCCAGTACTTC. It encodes CASSLAGTSDQETQYF.